A selection of T cell receptor beta chains follows, all from one sample in a study of patients and donors after allogeneic stem cell transplantation. TCRdb processed the RT-PCR reads anew with MiXCR; each CDR3 protein has one entry. The sample carries about 400,000 distinct CDR3 sequences, 16% recorded once. The sample consisted of blood, either unsorted or a sorted T cell fraction (not recorded which). The receptors were gathered from a human donor who was either an allogeneic HSCT recipient or a stem cell or donor lymphocyte infusion donor (not recorded which). It is not recorded whose cells these are; they may come from a transplant donor. Each CDR3 is given with its conserved first and last residue. The D gene is left open where the match is weak. Size is omitted from some rows. Given values are once, few, many or a class for expanded clones.

clone size: many
J gene: TRBJ2-7
V gene: TRBV15
D gene: .
CDR3 protein: CATSRVRGLDSYEQYF
CDR3 DNA: TGTGCCACCAGCAGAGTGAGGGGCCTAGACTCCTACGAGCAGTACTTC

clone size: few
J gene: TRBJ2-5
V gene: TRBV7-9
D gene: TRBD1
CDR3 protein: CASNRDRGGETQYF
CDR3 DNA: TGTGCCAGTAACCGGGACAGGGGGGGAGAGACCCAGTACTTC

clone size: many
J gene: TRBJ1-6
V gene: TRBV20-1
D gene: TRBD1
CDR3 protein: CSAQGQGTYNSPLHF
CDR3 DNA: TGCAGTGCTCAGGGACAGGGAACCTATAATTCACCCCTCCACTTT

clone size: few
J gene: TRBJ1-1
V gene: TRBV7-9
D gene: TRBD1
CDR3 protein: CASSSKQGAPHTEAFF
CDR3 DNA: TGTGCCAGCAGCTCAAAACAGGGGGCTCCGCACACTGAAGCTTTCTTT

clone size: once
J gene: TRBJ2-3
V gene: TRBV10-3
D gene: TRBD2
CDR3 protein: CAISVSSGVSTDTQYF
CDR3 DNA: TGTGCCATCAGTGTTTCTAGCGGGGTCAGCACAGATACGCAGTATTTT

clone size: few
J gene: TRBJ1-5
V gene: TRBV5-5
D gene: TRBD1
CDR3 protein: CASSTRTGSNQPQHF
CDR3 DNA: TGTGCCAGCAGCACACGGACAGGCAGCAATCAGCCCCAGCATTTT

clone size: many
J gene: TRBJ2-5
V gene: TRBV15
D gene: TRBD2
CDR3 protein: CATSRGSPGGAETQYF
CDR3 DNA: TGTGCCACCAGCAGGGGATCCCCGGGGGGAGCAGAGACCCAGTACTTC

clone size: .
J gene: TRBJ2-1
V gene: TRBV4-1
D gene: TRBD2
CDR3 protein: CASRGTSRNEQFF
CDR3 DNA: TGCGCCAGCAGGGGGACTAGCAGAAATGAGCAGTTCTTC

clone size: few
J gene: TRBJ2-7
V gene: TRBV2
D gene: .
CDR3 protein: CASSHEGEQYF
CDR3 DNA: TGTGCCAGCAGCCACGAAGGGGAGCAGTACTTC

clone size: many
J gene: TRBJ2-3
V gene: TRBV15
D gene: TRBD1
CDR3 protein: CATSRGTGGDTQYF
CDR3 DNA: TGTGCCACCAGCAGAGGTACAGGGGGAGATACGCAGTATTTT

clone size: .
J gene: TRBJ2-1
V gene: TRBV6-2/TRBV6-3
D gene: .
CDR3 protein: CASSTGQKGGDEQFF
CDR3 DNA: TGTGCCAGCAGCACCGGACAAAAGGGCGGCGATGAGCAGTTCTTC

clone size: few
J gene: TRBJ1-2
V gene: TRBV7-9
D gene: .
CDR3 protein: CASSLFWDGYTF
CDR3 DNA: TGTGCCAGCAGCTTATTTTGGGATGGCTACACCTTC

clone size: few
J gene: TRBJ1-6
V gene: TRBV6-5
D gene: .
CDR3 protein: CASSFQAYNSPLHF
CDR3 DNA: TGTGCCAGCAGTTTCCAGGCTTATAATTCACCCCTCCACTTT

clone size: few
J gene: TRBJ1-2
V gene: TRBV20-1
D gene: .
CDR3 protein: CSAILGGYTF
CDR3 DNA: TGCAGTGCTATATTAGGTGGCTACACCTTC

clone size: .
J gene: TRBJ1-1
V gene: TRBV5-1
D gene: .
CDR3 protein: CASSFPNREAFF
CDR3 DNA: TGCGCCAGCAGTTTCCCAAACCGTGAAGCTTTCTTT

clone size: .
J gene: TRBJ2-2
V gene: TRBV5-4
D gene: TRBD2
CDR3 protein: CAGTTSGRVTGELFF
CDR3 DNA: TGTGCCGGCACTACTAGCGGGAGGGTCACCGGGGAGCTGTTTTTT

clone size: few
J gene: TRBJ1-1
V gene: TRBV12-3/TRBV12-4
D gene: .
CDR3 protein: CASRPNKNTEAFF
CDR3 DNA: TGTGCCAGCAGGCCCAACAAGAACACTGAAGCTTTCTTT

clone size: .
J gene: TRBJ2-4
V gene: TRBV30
D gene: TRBD1
CDR3 protein: CAWSEGQGLAKNIQYF
CDR3 DNA: TGTGCCTGGAGTGAAGGACAGGGCTTAGCCAAAAACATTCAGTACTTC